This T cell receptor beta chain stems from a study of blood T cell repertoires in COVID-19. Study background: Spain, Italy and the United States supplied samples that represented acute and convalescent COVID-19.

The protocol was immunoSEQ multiplex PCR, while the TCRdb copy is restricted to in-frame clones and leaves out a portion. The data contain roughly 150,000 clones, roughly 90% of them seen just once; the ten biggest clones take up around 4.8%. The CDR3 loop spans 15 amino acids. Germline V gene data show CDR1 as SGHAT and CDR2 as FQNNGV. Trimming at V came to 6 bases and at J to 0 bases, leaving 7 bases not matched to a gene. The Seattle patients, enrolled during active infection, were followed longitudinally. The sequence was obtained from a man aged 18 to 29 with COVID-19, enrolled during active disease. The chain recombines TRBV11-2 with TRBJ1-2; 7 bases are a match to TRBD1. Sequenced sample: peripheral blood. CDR3 in DNA: TGTGCCAGCAGACAAAACAGGGGTGCTAACTATGGCTACACCTTC. It yields the protein CASRQNRGANYGYTF.